This TCR beta chain was obtained from a study of CD8 T cells in Susac syndrome. This clonotype has a single count. With random hexamers, reverse transcription was performed on roughly 0.45 to 1 ug of RNA. One entry per CDR3 protein results from TCRdb running MiXCR on the immunoSEQ multiplex PCR reads. The sample has more than 95,000 distinct CDR3 sequences; around 96% are singletons. This CDR3 is built from 14 residues. The germline V gene encodes CDR1 LNHDA and CDR2 SQIVND (reference sequence). V gave up 4 bases and J gave up 3 bases, with 10 bases separating them. The source of this sequence is a human donor in good health. V usage is TRBV19 and J usage is TRBJ1-3; D not certain. The sample taken for sequencing was CD4+ T cells from PBMCs. CDR3 sequence: CASSTRTGGNTIYF. The CDR3 DNA sequence: TGTGCCAGTAGTACCCGGACGGGTGGAAACACCATATATTTT.